The 18 T cell receptor beta chains given below trace back to one sample, sequenced in a study of CD8+CD57+ T cells in acquired aplastic anemia. Template material for TCR beta VDJ and CDR3 profiling consisted of genomic DNA. TCRdb re-analysed the reads in MiXCR, keeping a single row per CDR3 protein. The sample has about 130,000 distinct CDR3 sequences, around 46% seen once. The specimen was sorted CD4+, CD8+, or CD8+CD57+ T cells (not recorded which) from PBMCs. Receptors were obtained from a human donor in good health, serving as a control.

A remark on this clonotype: This may be a read error: a much more frequent sequence differs by one nucleotide. The rearrangement joins TRBV5-5 to TRBJ2-5, with 8 bases identical to TRBD2. The CDR3 is made up of 14 amino acids. The germline V gene encodes CDR1 SGHKS and CDR2 YYEKEE (reference sequence). Here the CDR3 reads CASSLPGGQETRYF. DNA for the CDR3: TGTGCCAGCAGCTTGCCGGGGGGGCAAGAGACCCGGTACTTC.

The sample holds many counts of this clonotype. The chain uses TRBV19 and TRBJ1-5; D is unclear. Germline assignment: CDR1 LNHDA and CDR2 SQIVND (reference sequence). Trimming shortened V by 3 bases and J by 0 bases, and 12 bases separated the two germline ends. The CDR3 is made up of 16 amino acids. The CDR3 nucleotides read TGTGCCAGTAGTATGGAGTCAGGATATAGCAATCAGCCCCAGCATTTT. This encodes CASSMESGYSNQPQHF.

The rearrangement uses TRBV9 and TRBJ2-3, with a possible D match to TRBD2 (6 bases). Germline V lookup: CDR1 SGDLS, CDR2 YYNGEE. The CDR3 length is 15 residues. Trimming removed 1 base at V and 3 bases at J, with 12 bases between. The CDR3 region has the DNA TGTGCCAGCAGCGTATTCGGGACTGAGACAGATACGCAGTATTTT. It codes for CASSVFGTETDTQYF.

The V and J genes are TRBV13 and TRBJ2-7; D could derive from TRBD1 or TRBD2 (5 bases each). V lost 5 bases, J lost 7 bases, and 18 bases lay in between. Germline V gene sequence: CDR1 PRHDT, CDR2 FYEKMQ (reference sequence). CDR3 length equals 14 residues. The CDR3 sequence is CASSRGVRVEEQYF. Here the CDR3 DNA reads TGTGCCAGCAGCCGAGGGGTCAGGGTGGAAGAGCAGTACTTC. The variable domain in full, with the rest retrieved from reference TRBV13 and TRBJ2-7, is AAGVIQSPRHLIKEKRETATLKCYPIPRHDTVYWYQQGPGQDPQFLISFYEKMQSDKGSIPDRFSAQQFSDYHSELNMSSLELGDSALYFCASSRGVRVEEQYFGPGTRLTVT.

The chain carries TRBV7-9 and TRBJ2-7; D ambiguous. The V end lost 1 base, the J end lost 2 bases, and 9 bases lay between the germline ends. This CDR3 region has 14 residues. Germline values: CDR1 SEHNR, CDR2 FQNEAQ (reference sequence). The CDR3 DNA reads as TGTGCCAGCAGCTTAGAGACTGAACCCTACGAGCAGTACTTC. The encoded protein is CASSLETEPYEQYF.

This clonotype was seen just once. V is TRBV29-1 and J is TRBJ1-2; TRBD1 aligns across 7 bases. Unmatched junction bases numbered 9, after V lost 4 bases and J lost 7 bases. The CDR3 has 13 amino acids. Germline V gene sequence: CDR1 SQVTM, CDR2 ANQGSEA. This CDR3 reads CSVAGGQGRGYTF. The CDR3 bases are TGCAGCGTTGCAGGGGGGCAGGGGCGTGGCTACACCTTC.

The table lists this clonotype with many counts. V gene TRBV20-1 combines with J gene TRBJ2-5, with 7 bases identical to TRBD2. Germline CDR1 is DFQATT and CDR2 is SNEGSKA (reference sequence). V dropped 0 bases and J dropped 5; count of bases not matched to a gene: 9. CDR3 length: 15 residues. The CDR3 nucleotides are TGCAGTGCTAGAGAACCCGCGGGGGTGGTGGAGACCCAGTACTTC. Translating gives CSAREPAGVVETQYF.

This clonotype was recorded many times. V usage is TRBV20-1 and J usage is TRBJ1-6; a weak D match, TRBD1 (6 bases). Between the trimmed V and J ends, which lost 0 bases and 1 base, there was a span of 13 bases. The CDR3 is 17 amino acids. Germline V gene sequence: CDR1 DFQATT, CDR2 SNEGSKA (reference sequence). CDR3 in amino acids: CSAREVGGGSYNSPLHF. The DNA of the CDR3 is TGCAGTGCTAGAGAGGTGGGAGGGGGGTCCTATAATTCACCCCTCCACTTT.

V gene TRBV11-2 combines with J gene TRBJ1-5; D ambiguous. This CDR3 region has 14 residues. V lost 5 bases and J lost 0, with 8 bases in between. The V gene's germline CDR1 is SGHAT and CDR2 FQNNGV. This CDR3 reads CASSPAGSNQPQHF. In nucleotides, the CDR3 is TGTGCCAGCAGCCCGGCGGGTAGCAATCAGCCCCAGCATTTT.

In this sample, this clonotype turned up many times. The chain joins TRBV12-3 or TRBV12-4 to TRBJ1-5; D remains unclear. The CDR3 loop spans 15 amino acids. V gave up 1 base and J gave up 2 bases, with 9 bases separating them. CDR3 coding DNA: TGTGCCAGCAGTTTAGATGGGCTGGGCAATCAGCCCCAGCATTTT. Protein sequence: CASSLDGLGNQPQHF.

This clonotype was detected ten times or more. The genes are TRBV19 and TRBJ1-1; perhaps TRBD1 as D (6 bases). Germline V gives CDR1 LNHDA, CDR2 SQIVND (reference sequence). V lost 3 bases, J lost 11 bases, and 16 bases lay in between. This CDR3 contains 13 residues. CDR3 sequence: CASSMNRASGAFF. The DNA for the CDR3 is TGTGCCAGTAGTATGAACAGGGCGAGCGGGGCTTTCTTT.

This clonotype occurred many times. V is TRBV12-3 or TRBV12-4 and J is TRBJ2-3; D call uncertain. The CDR3 consists of 15 residues. V was clipped by 5 bases and J by 1 base, with 13 bases between them. CDR3 sequence (DNA): TGTGCCAGCAGTCTCGCTACGTACGGCACAGATACGCAGTATTTT. Protein product: CASSLATYGTDTQYF.

The chain recombines TRBV7-3 with TRBJ1-1; no clear D. The CDR3 length is 13 residues. Trimming stripped 5 bases from V and 2 bases from J, with 9 bases between. In germline, CDR1 is SGHTA, CDR2 FQGTGA. CDR3 region: CASSRDHNTEAFF. In DNA form, the CDR3 reads TGTGCCAGCAGCCGTGACCATAACACTGAAGCTTTCTTT.

The chain is built from TRBV29-1 and TRBJ2-3; D perhaps matches TRBD2 (6 bases). CDR3 size: 15 residues. Germline CDR1 reads SQVTM; CDR2 reads ANQGSEA. V was pared by 6 bases and J by 0 bases, with 16 bases between. The CDR3: CSVTRGEYSTDTQYF. The CDR3 DNA reads TGCAGCGTAACCCGCGGGGAGTACAGCACAGATACGCAGTATTTT.

The chain uses TRBV5-1 and TRBJ2-2; 9 positions agree with TRBD1. The V gene's germline CDR1 is SGHRS and CDR2 YFSETQ. The CDR3 is made up of 20 amino acids. Losses at the gene ends were 0 bases for V and 6 bases for J; bases not matched to a gene: 18. CDR3 nucleotide sequence: TGCGCCAGCAGCTTGGGGGGGACCGGGACAGGGTCCGTCTTTGCCGGGGAGCTGTTTTTT. Its protein is CASSLGGTGTGSVFAGELFF.

On this clonotype itself: With a much larger clone just one base away, this may be a read error. In DNA, the CDR3 is TGTGCCAGCAGTTATATGGAGACCCAGTACTTC. Protein: CASSYMETQYF. The V and J genes are TRBV25-1 and TRBJ2-5; the D is unclear. CDR1 MGHDK and CDR2 SYGVNS come from the germline V gene. CDR3 length equals 11 residues. V shed 5 bases and J shed 5 bases, with 6 bases lying between them. Filled out from reference TRBV25-1 and TRBJ2-5, the complete variable domain reads EADIYQTPRYLVIGTGKKITLECSQTMGHDKMYWYQQDPGMELHLIHYSYGVNSTEKGDLSSESTVSRIRTEHFPLTLESARPSHTSQYLCASSYMETQYFGPGTRLLVL.

This clonotype was counted at least ten times. The chain combines TRBV6-5 with TRBJ1-5; D gene unclear. Germline CDR1 is MNHEY and CDR2 is SVGAGI. Trimming removed 2 bases from V and 9 bases from J, with 14 bases in between. The length of the CDR3 is 14 residues. For the CDR3, the DNA is TGTGCCAGCAGTTACGTGGAGGGTCGTCTGCCCCAGCATTTT. Encoded protein: CASSYVEGRLPQHF.

The chain couples TRBV7-9 to TRBJ1-1, with 7 bases lining up with TRBD1. This CDR3 is 14 amino acids long. J gave up 7 bases and V 5 bases, and 10 bases lay outside the gene matches. Germline assignment: CDR1 SEHNR and CDR2 FQNEAQ (reference sequence). CDR3 nucleotide sequence: TGTGCCAGCAGCCCGACGACAGGGCAGGGTGAAGCTTTCTTT. Translating it yields CASSPTTGQGEAFF.